This T cell receptor beta chain comes out of a study of T-cell reconstitution after alpha-beta-depleted transplantation in children. On this clonotype itself: What it binds is not known.

Library preparation (for TCRbeta) was performed with unique molecular identifiers. TCRdb re-derived calls from the PCR reads in MiXCR, one entry per CDR3 protein. The sample yields 70,000 to 95,000 distinct CDR3 sequences, roughly 16% seen once. Findings and caveats of the study: There were reportedly several hundred expanded graft clones from which alpha-beta T cells came about two months after transplant. Fresh T-cell production supplied most of the T-cell counts and diversity seen one year after transplant. Recipient T cells and thymic progenitors that survived gave rise to the high TCRbeta diversity observed at day 60 in some patients.

This TCR was recovered from a male patient aged 2 to 10 who had a stem cell transplant for acute lymphoblastic leukemia, so the T cells may come from the graft donor. The sample here was PBMCs, mostly from graft donor cells, taken 180 days after TCRalphabeta/CD19-depleted stem cell transplant.

CDR3 amino acids: CASSPGYNEQFF. The CDR3 DNA sequence: TGTGCCAGCAGCCCCGGCTACAATGAGCAGTTCTTC. The chain is built from TRBV7-9 and TRBJ2-1; D is unresolved. The V end lost 5 bases, the J end lost 3 bases, and 5 bases lay between the germline ends. The CDR3 has 12 amino acids. CDR1 is SEHNR and CDR2 is FQNEAQ in the germline V gene (reference sequence). The full variable domain, its missing parts supplied by reference TRBV7-9 and TRBJ2-1, is DTGVSQNPRHKITKRGQNVTFRCDPISEHNRLYWYRQTLGQGPEFLTYFQNEAQLEKSRLLSDRFSAERPKGSFSTLEIQRTEQGDSAMYLCASSPGYNEQFFGPGTRLTVL.